This TCR beta chain was sequenced for a study of OX40 agonist ivuxolimab in advanced cancers. Sequencing used immunoSEQ multiplex PCR; TCRdb keeps in-frame clones, though not all of them. The sample lists under 55,000 clones, roughly 90% occurring once. V lost 4 bases and J 3 bases, leaving 7 bases between the germline ends. CDR1 and CDR2 from the germline V gene are MNHEY and SVGAGI. The length of the CDR3 is 13 residues. This clonotype was obtained from an adult with an advanced solid tumor such as melanoma, head and neck, liver or kidney cancer. The rearrangement joins TRBV6-5 to TRBJ1-5; D is uncertain. The sequences come from CD4+ or CD8+ T cells sorted from blood, collected in a trial of the OX40 agonist ivuxolimab. The CDR3 loop reads CASSFGSNQPQHF. CDR3 coding DNA: TGTGCCAGCAGTTTCGGGTCCAATCAGCCCCAGCATTTT.